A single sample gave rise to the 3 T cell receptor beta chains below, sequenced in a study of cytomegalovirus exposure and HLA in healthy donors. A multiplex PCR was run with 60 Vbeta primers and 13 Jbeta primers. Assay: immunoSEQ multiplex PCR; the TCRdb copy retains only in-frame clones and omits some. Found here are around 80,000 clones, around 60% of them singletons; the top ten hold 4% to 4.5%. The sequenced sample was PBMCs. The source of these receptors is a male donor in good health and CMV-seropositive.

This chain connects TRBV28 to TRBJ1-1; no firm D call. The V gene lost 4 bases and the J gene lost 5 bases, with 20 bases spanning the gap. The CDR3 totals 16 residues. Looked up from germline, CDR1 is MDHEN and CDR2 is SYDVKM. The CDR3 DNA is TGTGCCAGCAGTTCCCCGGAGGGCTCTGGGCGAACTGAAGCTTTCTTT. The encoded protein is CASSSPEGSGRTEAFF. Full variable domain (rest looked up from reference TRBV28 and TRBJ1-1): DVKVTQSSRYLVKRTGEKVFLECVQDMDHENMFWYRQDPGLGLRLIYFSYDVKMKEKGDIPEGYSVSREKKERFSLILESASTNQTSMYLCASSSPEGSGRTEAFFGQGTRLTVV.

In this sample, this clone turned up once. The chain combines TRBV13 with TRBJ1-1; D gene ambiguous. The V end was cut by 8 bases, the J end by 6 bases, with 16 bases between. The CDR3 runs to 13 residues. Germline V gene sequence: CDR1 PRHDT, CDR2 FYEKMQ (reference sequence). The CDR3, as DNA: TGTGCCAGCCGGGAGTCCATCTTCGCTGAAGCTTTCTTT. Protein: CASRESIFAEAFF.

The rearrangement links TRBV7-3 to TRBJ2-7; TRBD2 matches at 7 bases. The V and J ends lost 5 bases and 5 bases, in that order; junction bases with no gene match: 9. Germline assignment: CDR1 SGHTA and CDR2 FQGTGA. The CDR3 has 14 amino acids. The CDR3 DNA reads TGTGCCAGCAGCCCTGGACTAGAGGGCAACGAGCAGTACTTC. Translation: CASSPGLEGNEQYF. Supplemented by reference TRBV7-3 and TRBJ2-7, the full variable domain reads GAGVSQTPSNKVTEKGKYVELRCDPISGHTALYWYRQSLGQGPEFLIYFQGTGAADDSGLPNDRFFAVRPEGSVSTLKIQRTERGDSAVYLCASSPGLEGNEQYFGPGTRLTVT.